What follows are 3 T cell receptor beta chains derived from one specimen sequenced in a study of blood T cell repertoires in COVID-19. Method: immunoSEQ multiplex PCR; TCRdb's copy keeps in-frame clones and lacks some. There are some 420,000 clones in the sample; approximately 92% occur only once, and around 1.1% lies in the top ten. Sequenced: PBMCs or T cells enriched from blood (not recorded which). The source of these receptors is a man younger than 40 who had recovered from COVID-19.

The chain's CDR3 is CASSHPGQGYIQYF. The DNA for the CDR3 is TGTGCCAGCAGCCATCCGGGACAGGGGTACATTCAGTACTTC. The chain couples TRBV3-1 (or the pseudogene TRBV3-2) to TRBJ2-4; 10 bases line up with TRBD1. Germline V gene sequence: CDR1 LGHDT, CDR2 YNNKEL (reference sequence). Trimming cost V 3 bases and J 8 bases; bases outside gene matches: 4. The CDR3 consists of 14 residues.

The chain joins TRBV4-1 to TRBJ2-3; 11 nucleotides match TRBD2. Germline CDR1 and CDR2: MGHRA and YSYEKL. The CDR3 sequence is 16 residues long. V shed 4 bases, J shed 6 bases, and the junction held 9 bases outside the gene matches. CDR3 nucleotides: TGCGCCAGCAGCCGAGTACTAGCGGGAGTCGGGGATACGCAGTATTTT. Translating it yields CASSRVLAGVGDTQYF.

This clone was counted a single time. V gene TRBV7-3 combines with J gene TRBJ2-7; 13 nucleotides match TRBD2. The CDR3 has 15 amino acids. J was trimmed by 7 bases and V by 5 bases; bases with no gene match: 8. Looked up from germline, CDR1 is SGHTA and CDR2 is FQGTGA. CDR3 DNA sequence: TGTGCCAGCAGCCCTGGACTAGCGGGAGCTTGGGAGCAGTACTTC. Translation: CASSPGLAGAWEQYF. Using reference TRBV7-3 and TRBJ2-7 for the parts outside the CDR3, the full variable domain is GAGVSQTPSNKVTEKGKYVELRCDPISGHTALYWYRQSLGQGPEFLIYFQGTGAADDSGLPNDRFFAVRPEGSVSTLKIQRTERGDSAVYLCASSPGLAGAWEQYFGPGTRLTVT.